This TCR beta chain was retrieved from a study of T-cell memory formation after mild COVID-19. Across the study: TCR clusters were mostly confined to one donor each.

Per the germline V gene, CDR1 is SEHNR and CDR2 is FQNEAQ (reference sequence). CDR3 length: 13 residues. Trimming stripped 1 base from V and 2 bases from J, with 5 bases between. This clonotype showed up many times. MiXCR, applied by TCRdb to the 5' RACE reads, yields one record per CDR3 protein. The top ten clones hold under 25% of a sample with roughly 170,000 distinct CDR3 sequences, 20% to 25% of them seen once. The V gene is TRBV7-9, the J gene TRBJ2-5, with a tentative D call TRBD1 (5 bases). Input material: PBMCs or a T cell subset sorted from them (not recorded which). The receptor was isolated from an adult woman who had mild COVID-19 (a few samples of this study predate the infection). Cell type and time point are not known. CDR3 in amino acids: CASSLGQQETQYF. In DNA, the CDR3 is TGTGCCAGCAGCTTAGGACAGCAAGAGACCCAGTACTTC.